This entry lists 11 T cell receptor beta chains sequenced from one sample in a study of blood T cell repertoires in COVID-19. Only in-frame clones appear in the TCRdb table, and some are missing; sequencing was by immunoSEQ multiplex PCR. The data hold around 330,000 clones, with roughly 90% observed a single time. Sequencing input: PBMCs or T cells enriched from blood (not recorded which). Receptor source: a man aged 60 to 69 who had recovered from COVID-19.

This chain connects TRBV7-6 to TRBJ2-1; the D gene is possibly TRBD1 (6 bases). Germline CDR1 and CDR2: SGHVS and FNYEAQ. This CDR3 has 13 residues. V was cut by 4 bases and J by 6 bases, with 10 bases left in between. The CDR3 DNA follows: TGTGCCAGCAGCTCCCGGGACATCAATGAGCAGTTCTTC. This encodes CASSSRDINEQFF.

The V gene is TRBV7-9, the J gene TRBJ2-1, with no clear D. The length of the CDR3 is 14 residues. V lost 3 bases, J lost 0 bases, and 6 bases lay in between. CDR1 SEHNR and CDR2 FQNEAQ come from the germline V gene (reference sequence). Here the CDR3 reads CASSFASSYNEQFF. In DNA, the CDR3 is TGTGCCAGCAGCTTTGCGAGCTCCTACAATGAGCAGTTCTTC.

This chain uses TRBV25-1 with TRBJ2-5, with 7 bases that match TRBD2. In germline, CDR1 is MGHDK, CDR2 SYGVNS. With 3 bases clipped from V and 7 bases from J, the junction kept 8 bases outside the gene matches. The CDR3 has 14 amino acids. The CDR3 protein is CASSESGGVGTQYF. In DNA form, the CDR3 reads TGTGCCAGCAGTGAGTCGGGGGGAGTGGGGACCCAGTACTTC.

This chain joins TRBV10-3 and TRBJ2-1; 16 bases are a match to TRBD2. The J segment lost 0 bases and the V segment lost 6 bases, leaving 11 bases of the junction unmatched. In germline, CDR1 is ENHRY, CDR2 SYGVKD. CDR3 length: 20 amino acids. The CDR3 bases are TGTGCCATCAGAGACGCCGGGACTAGCGGGAGGGATAGCTCCTACAATGAGCAGTTCTTC. This encodes CAIRDAGTSGRDSSYNEQFF.

The chain recombines TRBV19 with TRBJ2-3; 9 nucleotides align to TRBD2. V lost 5 bases to trimming and J lost 3 bases; unmatched junction nucleotides: 6. Germline CDR1 and CDR2: LNHDA and SQIVND (reference sequence). The CDR3 spans 15 residues. The CDR3 region is CASSLAGGPTDTQYF. The CDR3 DNA reads as TGTGCCAGTAGTCTCGCGGGGGGGCCGACAGATACGCAGTATTTT.

This clone occurred once. The chain joins TRBV7-2 to TRBJ1-6, with TRBD1 matching 7 bases. The CDR3 contains 15 residues. Germline trimming cut 5 bases from V and 7 bases from J; bases unmatched to any gene: 8. Germline loops: CDR1 SGHTA, CDR2 FQGNSA. Here the CDR3 DNA reads TGTGCCAGCAGCCGTTCCGGGACAGCAAATTCACCCCTCCACTTT. It is translated as CASSRSGTANSPLHF.

The chain joins TRBV27 to TRBJ1-4, with a weak D call TRBD1 (6 bases). CDR1 and CDR2 from the germline V gene are MNHEY and SMNVEV (reference sequence). Trimming took 8 bases from V and 10 from J, leaving 20 bases between them. The CDR3 is 14 amino acids. The CDR3 region has the DNA TGTGCCAGCCGACCTGGGGGGGGCTTGGGAAAACTGTTTTTT. As protein: CASRPGGGLGKLFF.

The J gene is TRBJ1-5, the V gene TRBV27, with 8 positions matching TRBD1. The V gene end was trimmed by 5 bases and the J gene end by 1 base; junction bases not matched to a gene: 7. The CDR3 has 16 amino acids. Germline values: CDR1 MNHEY, CDR2 SMNVEV (reference sequence). For the CDR3, the DNA is TGTGCCAGCAGTAGCCAGGGGGCGCTGAGCAATCAGCCCCAGCATTTT. Protein: CASSSQGALSNQPQHF.

V and J are TRBV9 and TRBJ1-5; tentative D call: TRBD1 (6 bases). In germline, CDR1 is SGDLS, CDR2 YYNGEE. This CDR3 region has 13 residues. Trimming took off 4 bases at V and 9 bases at J, with 14 bases between the two ends. The CDR3 loop is CASSLDDRLPQHF. CDR3 DNA sequence: TGTGCCAGCAGCCTCGACGACAGGCTGCCCCAGCATTTT. The variable domain in full, completed from reference TRBV9 and TRBJ1-5, reads DSGVTQTPKHLITATGQRVTLRCSPRSGDLSVYWYQQSLDQGLQFLIQYYNGEERAKGNILERFSAQQFPDLHSELNLSSLELGDSALYFCASSLDDRLPQHFGDGTRLSIL.

The gene calls are TRBV9 and TRBJ1-6, with 9 bases matching TRBD1. The CDR3 runs to 15 residues. V lost 3 bases to trimming and J lost 5 bases; unmatched junction nucleotides: 3. Germline V lookup: CDR1 SGDLS, CDR2 YYNGEE. The DNA of the CDR3 is TGTGCCAGCAGCGCCGGGGACAGGGATAATTCACCCCTCCACTTT. It is translated as CASSAGDRDNSPLHF.

CDR3 sequence (DNA): TGTGCCAGCAGCTTAGAGTCAGGGGTGGGCTATGGCTACACCTTC. Protein sequence: CASSLESGVGYGYTF. The gene calls are TRBV7-2 and TRBJ1-2, with D possibly matching TRBD1 (6 bases). Germline values: CDR1 SGHTA, CDR2 FQGNSA. CDR3 length: 15 amino acids. Trimming took off 1 base at V and 4 bases at J, with 13 bases between the two ends.